Following are 26 T cell receptor beta chains from one sample sequenced in a study of shared clonotypes between healthy human individuals. Profiled with immunoSEQ multiplex PCR; TCRdb holds only in-frame clones, not every one. The table shows 550,000 to 700,000 clones, with around three quarters occurring only once. Sequencing was performed on memory CD4+ T cells sorted from blood. Subset specified: CD45RA-negative fraction. These receptors all come from a woman aged 25 to 39 in good health.

This rearrangement joins TRBV5-1 to TRBJ1-2; 9 bases map to TRBD1. The CDR3 spans 16 residues. The germline gives CDR1 SGHRS, CDR2 YFSETQ. V was clipped by 2 bases and J by 3 bases; unmatched bases: 8. CDR3 bases: TGCGCCAGCAGCTTTTCGACGGGACAGGGATACTATGGCTACACCTTC. Protein sequence: CASSFSTGQGYYGYTF.

The V and J genes are TRBV2 and TRBJ2-7, with D unclear. Germline CDR1 reads SNHLY; CDR2 reads FYNNEI. The CDR3 length is 12 residues. Trimming removed 8 bases from V and 2 bases from J, with 10 bases in between. CDR3 sequence: CASSETPYEQYF. Here the CDR3 DNA reads TGTGCCAGCTCTGAGACACCCTACGAGCAGTACTTC.

The rearrangement links TRBV5-4 to TRBJ2-1, with D hard to call. The CDR3 spans 13 residues. Germline loops: CDR1 SGHNT, CDR2 YYREEE (reference sequence). V lost 2 bases and J lost 7, with 10 bases in between. The CDR3 reads CASSFTPPNEQFF. DNA of the CDR3: TGTGCCAGCAGCTTCACCCCTCCGAATGAGCAGTTCTTC. Complete variable domain (other parts from reference TRBV5-4 and TRBJ2-1): ETGVTQSPTHLIKTRGQQVTLRCSSQSGHNTVSWYQQALGQGPQFIFQYYREEENGRGNFPPRFSGLQFPNYSSELNVNALELDDSALYLCASSFTPPNEQFFGPGTRLTVL.

The rearrangement uses TRBV11-2 and TRBJ2-1, with D perhaps TRBD2 (7 bases). Trimming took off 5 bases at V and 7 bases at J, with 12 bases between the two ends. CDR3 length: 13 amino acids. The germline V gene has CDR1 SGHAT and CDR2 FQNNGV. The CDR3 nucleotides read TGTGCCAGCAGCCGGGGAGGGGGGAATGAGCAGTTCTTC. Its protein product is CASSRGGGNEQFF.

This clone was detected a few times. J is TRBJ2-1 and V is TRBV6-1; no firm D call. CDR1 and CDR2 (germline): MNHNS, SASEGT. The CDR3 has 12 amino acids. The V gene lost 7 bases and the J gene lost 16 bases, with 20 bases spanning the gap. The CDR3 nucleotides read TGTGCCAGCACCTGGGCCGGAACGGGTTGCTTCTTC. Protein product: CASTWAGTGCFF.

This clone has just one count. This chain connects TRBV11-2 to TRBJ2-7; 11 bases align to TRBD1. Germline V gives CDR1 SGHAT, CDR2 FQNNGV. The CDR3 extends over 16 amino acids. V gave up 5 bases and J gave up 7 bases; unmatched junction bases: 13. The CDR3 nucleotides are TGTGCCAGCAGCCCGAGTCTGGACAGGGGGCGTTGGGAGCAGTACTTC. This encodes CASSPSLDRGRWEQYF.

The chain is built from TRBV28 and TRBJ2-1; 8 positions agree with TRBD1. The CDR3 has 14 amino acids. Germline CDR1 MDHEN, CDR2 SYDVKM. The junction had 10 bases not matched to a gene; V was cut back by 11 bases and J by 4 bases. DNA for the CDR3: TGTGCCGCGAAGACAGGGGCCACATACAATGAGCAGTTCTTC. The encoded protein is CAAKTGATYNEQFF.

This clone was counted between two and nine times. V gene TRBV7-2 combines with J gene TRBJ2-7; 8 bases map to TRBD2. Germline V gene data show CDR1 as SGHTA and CDR2 as FQGNSA. With V trimmed by 5 bases and J by 4 bases, 10 bases remained unmatched. This CDR3 region has 15 residues. CDR3 in DNA: TGTGCCAGCAGCCCATCGGGACTAGTCGCGTACGAGCAGTACTTC. It translates to CASSPSGLVAYEQYF.

V usage is TRBV29-1 and J usage is TRBJ2-7; 11 nucleotides agree with TRBD2. V shed 4 bases and J 5 bases; nucleotides not matched to a gene: 7. CDR1 is SQVTM, CDR2 ANQGSEA, per germline. The CDR3 extends over 14 amino acids. CDR3 protein: CSVASTSGIHEQYF. In DNA, the CDR3 is TGCAGCGTTGCTTCGACTAGCGGGATACACGAGCAGTACTTC.

The chain has TRBV7-9 and TRBJ2-5; D is unresolved. The CDR3 totals 11 residues. V was pared by 9 bases and J by 0 bases, with 5 bases between. The germline V gene has CDR1 SEHNR and CDR2 FQNEAQ (reference sequence). In nucleotides, the CDR3 is TGTGCCAGGGAGTACCAAGAGACCCAGTACTTC. Translating gives CAREYQETQYF.

There are a few counts of this clone. At one end, the junction sequence differs from germline, possibly due to a read error. This sample includes further DNA sequences coding for the same CDR3. The genes are TRBV29-1 and TRBJ2-3, with 9 bases aligning to TRBD2. CDR3 length: 14 amino acids. Per the germline V gene, CDR1 is SQVTM and CDR2 is ANQGSEA. The CDR3 spells CSVEAGGGTDTQYF. CDR3 nucleotides: TGCAGCGTCGAAGCGGGAGGAGGGACAGATACGCAGTATTTT.

The chain couples TRBV5-1 to TRBJ2-3; 7 nucleotides agree with TRBD2. Trimming at V came to 1 base and at J to 3 bases, leaving 5 bases not matched to a gene. This CDR3 spans 15 amino acids. Germline-derived CDR1 and CDR2 are SGHRS and YFSETQ. CDR3 region: CASSLRLAVTDTQYF. In DNA form, the CDR3 reads TGCGCCAGCAGCTTGAGGCTAGCGGTTACAGATACGCAGTATTTT.

The chain uses TRBV23-1 and TRBJ1-5; the D is unclear. TRBV23-1 is labeled an ORF, and its function is uncertain. V dropped 0 bases and J dropped 5 bases, with 14 bases sitting between them. CDR3 length: 16 residues. The CDR3, as DNA: TGCGCCAGCAGTCAATCGGCACGGAGGAGGCATCAGCCCCAGCATTTT. This gives the protein CASSQSARRRHQPQHF.

This clone was recorded once. J is TRBJ2-7 and V is TRBV5-5; D is perhaps TRBD2 (5 bases). V dropped 4 bases and J dropped 0 bases, with 11 bases sitting between them. From germline, CDR1 is SGHKS and CDR2 YYEKEE (reference sequence). The length of the CDR3 is 14 residues. This chain's CDR3 is CASSIQGSSYEQYF. The CDR3 coding sequence is TGTGCCAGCAGCATACAAGGGAGCTCCTACGAGCAGTACTTC.

Turning to this clone: This specimen includes other DNA sequences encoding the same CDR3. The chain's CDR3 is CASSPSPQETQYF. The DNA of the CDR3 is TGTGCCAGCTCACCATCCCCCCAAGAGACCCAGTACTTC. The genes are TRBV18 and TRBJ2-5; D is unclear. The CDR3 spans 13 residues. Germline V gene data show CDR1 as KGHSH and CDR2 as LQKENI. The ends were cut back, 2 bases at V and 1 base at J, with 5 bases in the middle.

V is TRBV19 and J is TRBJ2-2; D might be TRBD2 (5 bases). Germline V gene data show CDR1 as LNHDA and CDR2 as SQIVND (reference sequence). Trimming took 10 bases from V and 3 from J, leaving 21 bases between them. The CDR3 is 16 amino acids. CDR3 DNA sequence: TGTGCCACTCACCCCCGTGGGGAGCGACACACCGGGGAGCTGTTTTTT. It codes for CATHPRGERHTGELFF.

This clone has only a few counts. The V call is TRBV6-1, the J call TRBJ2-3, with 8 bases fitting TRBD1. The J segment lost 5 bases and the V segment lost 6 bases, leaving 10 bases of the junction unmatched. The CDR3 is 15 residues long. CDR1 is MNHNS and CDR2 is SASEGT in the germline V gene. The CDR3 sequence: CASRRTWTGLDTQYF. CDR3 coding DNA: TGTGCCAGCAGAAGAACCTGGACAGGGTTAGATACGCAGTATTTT.

CDR3 nucleotide sequence: TGTGCCAGCAGTTTAGGGTTAGGGAAAGGGGGGACTAGCGGGAGGAATTCACGCACAGATACGCAGTATTTT. Translated, it gives CASSLGLGKGGTSGRNSRTDTQYF. The genes are TRBV28 and TRBJ2-3, with 15 bases identical to TRBD2. CDR1 is MDHEN and CDR2 is SYDVKM in the germline V gene. The CDR3 has 24 amino acids. Trimming took 2 bases from V and 1 from J; bases not matched to a gene: 22.

The V call is TRBV2, the J call TRBJ2-3; 11 positions match TRBD2. The germline V gene encodes CDR1 SNHLY and CDR2 FYNNEI. The CDR3 sequence is 13 residues long. Unmatched junction bases numbered 4, after V lost 7 bases and J lost 7 bases. The CDR3 reads CASIAGGLNTQYF. The CDR3 DNA reads as TGTGCCAGCATAGCGGGAGGGCTGAATACGCAGTATTTT. The full variable domain, completed using reference TRBV2 and TRBJ2-3, is EPEVTQTPSHQVTQMGQEVILRCVPISNHLYFYWYRQILGQKVEFLVSFYNNEISEKSEIFDDQFSVERPDGSNFTLKIRSTKLEDSAMYFCASIAGGLNTQYFGPGTRLTVL.

The chain links TRBV28 to TRBJ1-1; 8 positions agree with TRBD1. The V gene's germline CDR1 is MDHEN and CDR2 SYDVKM. This CDR3 has 14 residues. J lost 3 bases, V lost 6 bases, and 6 bases had no gene match. Here the CDR3 reads CASRSGQDDTEAFF. In DNA form, the CDR3 reads TGTGCCAGCAGATCGGGACAGGACGACACTGAAGCTTTCTTT.

The V call is TRBV11-2, the J call TRBJ2-2; 9 bases fit TRBD2. V lost 3 bases to trimming and J lost 5 bases; unmatched junction nucleotides: 4. The CDR3 sequence is 15 residues long. CDR1 SGHAT and CDR2 FQNNGV come from the germline V gene. The CDR3 is CASSFGLAGTGELFF. CDR3 in DNA: TGTGCCAGCAGCTTCGGGCTAGCGGGGACCGGGGAGCTGTTTTTT.

This chain uses TRBV6-1 with TRBJ1-5; D gene ambiguous. The germline gives CDR1 MNHNS, CDR2 SASEGT. This CDR3 is built from 15 residues. V was trimmed by 1 base and J by 0 bases, leaving 7 bases between them. This CDR3 reads CASSEDRHSNQPQHF. Written as DNA, the CDR3 is TGTGCCAGCAGTGAAGATCGTCATAGCAATCAGCCCCAGCATTTT.

The genes are TRBV28 and TRBJ2-7, with a possible D match to TRBD1 (6 bases). The germline V and J ends were trimmed by 0 bases and 4 bases, with 13 bases remaining between them. This CDR3 has 15 residues. Looked up from germline, CDR1 is MDHEN and CDR2 is SYDVKM. In DNA form, the CDR3 reads TGTGCCAGCAGTTTATGGGCAGGGGTTTATTACGAGCAGTACTTC. It codes for CASSLWAGVYYEQYF.

The J gene is TRBJ2-3, the V gene TRBV2; TRBD2 matches at 11 bases. Germline CDR1 SNHLY, CDR2 FYNNEI. With 4 bases clipped from V and 0 bases from J, the junction kept 9 bases outside the gene matches. The CDR3 totals 18 residues. The DNA for the CDR3 is TGTGCCAGCAGTGCTCCGAGGCTAGCGGGAGGCAGCACAGATACGCAGTATTTT. It yields the protein CASSAPRLAGGSTDTQYF.

This rearrangement joins TRBV6-5 to TRBJ2-2, with D maybe TRBD1 (5 bases). The germline V gene encodes CDR1 MNHEY and CDR2 SVGAGI. V lost 1 base, J lost 0 bases, and 6 bases lay in between. The CDR3 loop spans 15 amino acids. CDR3 DNA sequence: TGTGCCAGCAGTTACTGGACAACGAACACCGGGGAGCTGTTTTTT. Amino acids: CASSYWTTNTGELFF.

This clone turned up a few times. This chain connects TRBV30 to TRBJ2-3; D is unresolved. Between the trimmed V and J ends, which lost 5 bases and 2 bases, there was a span of 5 bases. The CDR3 is 11 residues long. CDR1 and CDR2 (germline): GTSNPN, SVGIG (reference sequence). DNA for the CDR3: TGTGCCTGGGCGAACACAGATACGCAGTATTTT. It yields the protein CAWANTDTQYF.